This section outlines one TCR beta chain sequence together with its context. This sample is part of a study of T cell changes during pregnancy in multiple sclerosis. The data were produced by immunoSEQ multiplex PCR, yet TCRdb's version contains in-frame clones alone and is incomplete. The sample lists 95,000 to 100,000 clones; around 90% were seen once. V was cut by 0 bases and J by 2 bases, with 13 bases left in between. The CDR3 totals 16 residues. Germline assignment: CDR1 LNHNV and CDR2 YYDKDF (reference sequence). The sequence came from a female donor with multiple sclerosis, enrolled in a pregnancy study. The sample in question was peripheral blood, obtained in the second trimester of pregnancy. The chain joins TRBV15 to TRBJ1-2, with D possibly TRBD1 on 6 matching bases. CDR3 DNA: TGTGCCACCAGCAGAGATTACAGGGCCACAAACTATGGCTACACCTTC. It codes for CATSRDYRATNYGYTF. The variable domain in full, with the rest retrieved from reference TRBV15 and TRBJ1-2, is DAMVIQNPRYQVTQFGKPVTLSCSQTLNHNVMYWYQQKSSQAPKLLFHYYDKDFNNEADTPDNFQSRRPNTSFCFLDIRSPGLGDTAMYLCATSRDYRATNYGYTFGSGTRLTVV.